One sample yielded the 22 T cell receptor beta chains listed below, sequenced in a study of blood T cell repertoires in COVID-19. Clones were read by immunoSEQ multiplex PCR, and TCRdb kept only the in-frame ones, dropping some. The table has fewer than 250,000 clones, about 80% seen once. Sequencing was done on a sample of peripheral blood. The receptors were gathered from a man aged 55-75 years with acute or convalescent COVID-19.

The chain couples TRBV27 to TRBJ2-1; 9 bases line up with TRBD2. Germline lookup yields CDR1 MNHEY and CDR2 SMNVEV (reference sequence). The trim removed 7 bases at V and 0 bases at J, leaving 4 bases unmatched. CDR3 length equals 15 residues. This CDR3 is CASTLSGSSYNEQFF. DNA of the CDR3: TGTGCCAGCACCCTTAGCGGGAGCTCCTACAATGAGCAGTTCTTC.

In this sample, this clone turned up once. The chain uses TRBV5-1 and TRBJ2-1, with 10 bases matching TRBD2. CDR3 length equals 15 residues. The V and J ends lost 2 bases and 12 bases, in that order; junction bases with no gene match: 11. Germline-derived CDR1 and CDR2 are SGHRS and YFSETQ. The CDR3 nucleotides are TGCGCCAGCAGCTTTAATTCTAGCGGGAGTGCCGGGCAGTTCTTC. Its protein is CASSFNSSGSAGQFF.

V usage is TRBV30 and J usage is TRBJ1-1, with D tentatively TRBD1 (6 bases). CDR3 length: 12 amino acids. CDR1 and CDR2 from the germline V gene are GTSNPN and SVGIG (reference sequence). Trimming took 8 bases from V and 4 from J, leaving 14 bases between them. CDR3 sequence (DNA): TGTGCCGCCCACCGAGGGGGCACTGAAGCTTTCTTT. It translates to CAAHRGGTEAFF.

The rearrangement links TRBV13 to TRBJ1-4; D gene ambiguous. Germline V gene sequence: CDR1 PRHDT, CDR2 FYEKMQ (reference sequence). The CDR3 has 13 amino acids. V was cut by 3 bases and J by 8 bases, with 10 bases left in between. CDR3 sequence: CASSLGFREKLFF. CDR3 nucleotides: TGTGCCAGCAGCTTGGGCTTCAGGGAAAAACTGTTTTTT.

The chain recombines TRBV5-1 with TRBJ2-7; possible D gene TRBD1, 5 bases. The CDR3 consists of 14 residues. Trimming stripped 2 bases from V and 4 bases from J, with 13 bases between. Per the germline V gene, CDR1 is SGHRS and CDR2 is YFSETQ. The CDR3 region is CASSLSQGGYEQYF. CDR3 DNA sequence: TGCGCCAGCAGCTTAAGCCAGGGTGGGTACGAGCAGTACTTC.

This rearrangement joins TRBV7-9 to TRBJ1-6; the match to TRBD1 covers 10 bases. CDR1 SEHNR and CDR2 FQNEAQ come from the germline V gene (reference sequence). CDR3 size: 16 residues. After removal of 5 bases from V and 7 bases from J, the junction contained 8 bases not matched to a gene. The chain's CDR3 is CASSPPGTGANSPLHF. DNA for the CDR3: TGTGCCAGCAGCCCCCCCGGGACAGGGGCCAATTCACCCCTCCACTTT. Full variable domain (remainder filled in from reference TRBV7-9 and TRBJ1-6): DTGVSQNPRHKITKRGQNVTFRCDPISEHNRLYWYRQTLGQGPEFLTYFQNEAQLEKSRLLSDRFSAERPKGSFSTLEIQRTEQGDSAMYLCASSPPGTGANSPLHFGNGTRLTVT.

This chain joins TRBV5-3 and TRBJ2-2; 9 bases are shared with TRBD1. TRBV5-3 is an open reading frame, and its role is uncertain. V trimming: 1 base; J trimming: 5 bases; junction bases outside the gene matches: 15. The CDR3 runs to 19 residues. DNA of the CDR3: TGTGCCAGAAGCTTGTGGGACAGGGATTCCCCTGAGGTGACCGGGGAGCTGTTTTTT. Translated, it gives CARSLWDRDSPEVTGELFF.

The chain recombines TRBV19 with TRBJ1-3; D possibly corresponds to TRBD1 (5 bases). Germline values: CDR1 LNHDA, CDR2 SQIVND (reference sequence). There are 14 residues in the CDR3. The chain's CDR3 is CASTRDFSGNTIYF. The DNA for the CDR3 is TGTGCTTCAACCCGGGACTTCTCTGGAAACACCATATATTTT.

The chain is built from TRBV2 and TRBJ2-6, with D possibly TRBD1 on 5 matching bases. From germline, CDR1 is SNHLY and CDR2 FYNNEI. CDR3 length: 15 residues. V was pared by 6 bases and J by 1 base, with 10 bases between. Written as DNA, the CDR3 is TGTGCCAGCAGGTTGGGGCTTTCTGGGGCCAACGTCCTGACTTTC. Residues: CASRLGLSGANVLTF.

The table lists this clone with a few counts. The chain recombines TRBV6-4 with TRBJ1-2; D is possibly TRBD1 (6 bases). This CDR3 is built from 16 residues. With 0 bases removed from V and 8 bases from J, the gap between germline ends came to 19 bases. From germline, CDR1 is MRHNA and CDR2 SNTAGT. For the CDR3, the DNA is TGTGCCAGCAGTGACTCTGGGGAAGGGGACAAAAGGGGCTACACCTTC. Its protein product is CASSDSGEGDKRGYTF.

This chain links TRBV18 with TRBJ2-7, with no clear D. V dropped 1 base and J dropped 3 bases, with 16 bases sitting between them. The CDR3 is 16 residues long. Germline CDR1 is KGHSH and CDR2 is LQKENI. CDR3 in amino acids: CASSPRGRGPFYEQYF. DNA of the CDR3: TGTGCCAGCTCACCACGTGGAAGAGGTCCCTTCTACGAGCAGTACTTC.

In DNA, the CDR3 is TGTGCCAGCAGCCTAGACGGGAACTATGGCTACACCTTC. This translates into CASSLDGNYGYTF. This chain links TRBV6-2 or TRBV6-3 with TRBJ1-2; D uncertain. The germline V gene has CDR1 MNHEY and CDR2 SVGEGT. Trimming pared 6 bases from V and 2 bases from J, leaving 10 bases between. The CDR3 loop spans 13 amino acids.

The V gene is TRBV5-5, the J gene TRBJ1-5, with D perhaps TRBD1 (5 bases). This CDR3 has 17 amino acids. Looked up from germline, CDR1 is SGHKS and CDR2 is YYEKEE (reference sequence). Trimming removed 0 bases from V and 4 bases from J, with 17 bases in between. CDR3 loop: CASSLAAGDSLNQPQHF. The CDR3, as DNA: TGTGCCAGCAGCTTGGCCGCGGGGGACTCCTTAAATCAGCCCCAGCATTTT.

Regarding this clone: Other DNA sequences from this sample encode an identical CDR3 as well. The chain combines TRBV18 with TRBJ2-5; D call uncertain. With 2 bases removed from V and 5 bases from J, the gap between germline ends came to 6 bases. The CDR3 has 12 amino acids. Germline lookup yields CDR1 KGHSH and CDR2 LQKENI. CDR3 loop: CASSPGRETQYF. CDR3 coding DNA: TGTGCCAGCTCACCAGGGCGCGAGACCCAGTACTTC.

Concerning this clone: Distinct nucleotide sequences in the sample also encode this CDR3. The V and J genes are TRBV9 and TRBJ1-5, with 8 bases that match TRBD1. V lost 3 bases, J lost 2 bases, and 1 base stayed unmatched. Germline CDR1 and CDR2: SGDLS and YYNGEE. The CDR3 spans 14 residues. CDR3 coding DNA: TGTGCCAGCAGCGAGACAGGGGGCAATCAGCCCCAGCATTTT. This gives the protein CASSETGGNQPQHF.

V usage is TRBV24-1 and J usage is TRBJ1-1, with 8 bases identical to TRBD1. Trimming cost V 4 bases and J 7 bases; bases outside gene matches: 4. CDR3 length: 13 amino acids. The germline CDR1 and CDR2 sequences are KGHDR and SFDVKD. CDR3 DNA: TGTGCCACCAGTGACCAGGGGGCCGGTGAAGCTTTCTTT. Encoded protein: CATSDQGAGEAFF.

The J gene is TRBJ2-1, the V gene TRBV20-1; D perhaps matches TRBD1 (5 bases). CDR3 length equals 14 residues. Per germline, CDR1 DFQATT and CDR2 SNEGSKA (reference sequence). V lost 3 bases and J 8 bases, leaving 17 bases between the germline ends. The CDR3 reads CSASDRQGQDEQFF. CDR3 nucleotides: TGCAGTGCTAGTGACCGGCAGGGCCAGGATGAGCAGTTCTTC.

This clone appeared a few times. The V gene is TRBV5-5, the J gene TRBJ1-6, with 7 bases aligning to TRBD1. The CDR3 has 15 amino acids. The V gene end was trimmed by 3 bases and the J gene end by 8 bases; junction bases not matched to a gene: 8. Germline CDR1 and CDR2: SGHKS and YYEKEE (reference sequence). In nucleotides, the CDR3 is TGTGCCAGCAGCTGGGGGGCAGGGGGAGATTCACCCCTCCACTTT. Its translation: CASSWGAGGDSPLHF.

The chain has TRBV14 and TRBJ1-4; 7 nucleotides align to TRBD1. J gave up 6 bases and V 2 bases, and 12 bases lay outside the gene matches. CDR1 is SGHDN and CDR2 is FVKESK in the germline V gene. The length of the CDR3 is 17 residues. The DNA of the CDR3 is TGTGCCAGCAGCCAACATCACCGCCGGGACAGATATGAAAAACTGTTTTTT. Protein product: CASSQHHRRDRYEKLFF.

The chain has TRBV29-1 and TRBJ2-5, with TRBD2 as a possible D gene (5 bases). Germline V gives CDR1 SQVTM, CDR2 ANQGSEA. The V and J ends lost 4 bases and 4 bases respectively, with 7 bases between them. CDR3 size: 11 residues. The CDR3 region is CSVGERETQYF. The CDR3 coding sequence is TGCAGCGTTGGGGAGCGAGAGACCCAGTACTTC.

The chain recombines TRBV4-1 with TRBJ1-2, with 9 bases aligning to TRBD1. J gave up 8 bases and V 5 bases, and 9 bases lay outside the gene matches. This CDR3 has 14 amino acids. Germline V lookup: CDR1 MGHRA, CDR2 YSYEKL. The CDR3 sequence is CASSYTGTGKGYTF. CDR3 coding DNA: TGCGCCAGCAGCTACACCGGGACAGGGAAAGGCTACACCTTC.

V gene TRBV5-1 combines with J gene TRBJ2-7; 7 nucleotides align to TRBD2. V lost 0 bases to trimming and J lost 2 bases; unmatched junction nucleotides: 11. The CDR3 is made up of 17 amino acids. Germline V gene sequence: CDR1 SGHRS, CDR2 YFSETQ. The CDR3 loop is CASSLDGRLAEPYEQYF. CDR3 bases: TGCGCCAGCAGCTTGGATGGACGTCTAGCGGAACCCTACGAGCAGTACTTC.